This is a list of T cell receptor beta chains from one sample in a study of cytomegalovirus exposure and HLA in healthy donors. The data were produced by immunoSEQ multiplex PCR, yet TCRdb's version contains in-frame clones alone and is incomplete. The table has about 160,000 clones, approximately 80% seen once. The sample consisted of PBMCs. These receptors all stem from a woman in her thirties or forties in good health and CMV-seropositive. Each CDR3 is given with its conserved first and last residue. The D gene is left open where the match is weak. A row's size may be missing; if present it is once, few, many or a size class.

TRBD2	TRBJ2-2	.	TRBV7-2	TGTGCCAGCAGCTTAAGGACTAGCGGGGTTAACACCGGGGAGCTGTTTTTT	CASSLRTSGVNTGELFF
TRBD2	TRBJ2-7	few	TRBV4-1	TGCGCCAGCAGCCAAGAGCGGGGGGTCGCCTACGAGCAGTACTTC	CASSQERGVAYEQYF
.	TRBJ1-2	.	TRBV19	TGTGCCAGTAGTATAACAGGGTATGGCTACACCTTC	CASSITGYGYTF
TRBD1	TRBJ2-3	.	TRBV7-2	TGTGCCAGCAGCTTCAGGGGGACAGATACGCAGTATTTT	CASSFRGTDTQYF
TRBD2	TRBJ2-1	.	TRBV7-2	TGTGCCAGCAGCCCCGTGTTAGCGGGGGGGCCCAATGAGCAGTTCTTC	CASSPVLAGGPNEQFF
TRBD2	TRBJ2-7	.	TRBV7-9	TGTGCCAGCAGCTCGGGACTAGCGGGAGAGGAGCAGTACTTC	CASSSGLAGEEQYF
.	TRBJ2-3	.	TRBV7-2	TGTGCCAGCAGCTTAGGACTGGAGGCAGATACGCAGTATTTT	CASSLGLEADTQYF
TRBD1	TRBJ2-2	few	TRBV19	TGTGCCAGTAGTGTCACCGGGACAGGCACCGGGGAGCTGTTTTTT	CASSVTGTGTGELFF
TRBD2	TRBJ2-3	.	TRBV7-9	TGTGCCAGCGGGCGGGGGGGCGTGGATACGCAGTATTTT	CASGRGGVDTQYF
TRBD2	TRBJ2-7	few	TRBV6-1	TGTGCCAGCAGTGTACAAGCGGGGGGAGCCTACGAGCAGTACTTC	CASSVQAGGAYEQYF
.	TRBJ2-7	.	TRBV5-4	TGTGCCAGCAGCTTGAGCCCCTACGAGCAGTACTTC	CASSLSPYEQYF
.	TRBJ1-2	.	TRBV7-9	TGTGCCAGCAGCTTAGGACAGCCGGAAGCTAACTATGGCTACACCTTC	CASSLGQPEANYGYTF
TRBD2	TRBJ2-3	.	TRBV5-4	TGTGCCAGCAGCTCGGGAGGGGTCAGTGGTCGTGATACGCAGTATTTT	CASSSGGVSGRDTQYF
TRBD2	TRBJ2-1	.	TRBV11-2	TGTGCCAGCAGCGTAACTAGCGGGGTATACAATGAGCAGTTCTTC	CASSVTSGVYNEQFF
TRBD1	TRBJ1-1	.	TRBV18	TGTGCCAGCTCACCAAGGACAGGGGGGATGACTGAAGCTTTCTTT	CASSPRTGGMTEAFF
.	TRBJ1-2	.	TRBV19	TGTGCCAGTAGTATTGAGTCGTCCTATGGCTACACCTTC	CASSIESSYGYTF
.	TRBJ2-7	.	TRBV29-1	TGCAGCGTTGGGTTGGGGGGTGGGGAGCAGTACTTC	CSVGLGGGEQYF
TRBD1	TRBJ1-1	.	TRBV19	TGTGCCAGTAGCGACAGGGGGCGGGACACTGAAGCTTTCTTT	CASSDRGRDTEAFF
TRBD1	TRBJ1-3	.	TRBV30	TGTGCCTGGAGGATCCCAGGGGGGAACACCATATATTTT	CAWRIPGGNTIYF
.	TRBJ2-1	.	TRBV9	TGTGCCAGCAGCGTACTTTCCTACAATGAGCAGTTCTTC	CASSVLSYNEQFF
TRBD2	TRBJ2-1	few	TRBV28	TGTGCCAGCAGACTAGCGGGACCGAGCTCCTACAATGAGCAGTTCTTC	CASRLAGPSSYNEQFF
.	TRBJ1-3	.	TRBV7-2	TGTGCCAGCAGCTTCTTTACAGGGACGGCGAACACCATATATTTT	CASSFFTGTANTIYF
.	TRBJ1-4	.	TRBV4-1	TGCGCCAGCAGCCAAGAGACAAGCCTATTCGGAAAACTGTTTTTT	CASSQETSLFGKLFF
.	TRBJ2-1	few	TRBV2	TGTGCCAGCAGTGTACAGGGCTATGAGCAGTTCTTC	CASSVQGYEQFF
TRBD1	TRBJ2-3	few	TRBV10-2	TGCGCCAGCGAGGGACAGGGGGCAGATACGCAGTATTTT	CASEGQGADTQYF
TRBD2	TRBJ2-3	.	TRBV5-8	TGTGCCAGCAGCTTGGGGGGGGGTTTCGACACAGATACGCAGTATTTT	CASSLGGGFDTDTQYF
TRBD2	TRBJ2-7	few	TRBV4-3	TGCGCCAGCAGCCAAGATCGGGGACTAGCGGGAGGCGAGCAGTACTTC	CASSQDRGLAGGEQYF